The 17 T cell receptor beta chains in this list originate from one sample, sequenced in a study of cytomegalovirus exposure and HLA in healthy donors. Vbeta (60) and Jbeta (13) primers were used in the PCR. The repertoire was sequenced with immunoSEQ multiplex PCR; TCRdb's copy has only in-frame clones and lacks some. The profile covers fewer than 250,000 clones, with 74% appearing a single time and less than 4% taken by the ten largest. Sequenced input: PBMCs. These receptors originate from a woman in her twenties or thirties in good health and CMV-seropositive.

As concerns this clone: The same CDR3 can be traced to other DNA sequences in this sample. This chain connects TRBV2 to TRBJ2-1, with D possibly being TRBD2 (5 bases). CDR1 and CDR2 (germline): SNHLY, FYNNEI. The CDR3 loop spans 10 amino acids. V was pared by 7 bases and J by 7 bases, with 5 bases between. CDR3 in amino acids: CASTGNEQFF. Here the CDR3 DNA reads TGTGCCAGCACGGGGAATGAGCAGTTCTTC.

The J gene is TRBJ2-1, the V gene TRBV27; no definite D call. V lost 4 bases, J lost 0 bases, and 10 bases lay in between. Germline V CDR1 and CDR2: MNHEY, SMNVEV (reference sequence). The CDR3 is 15 residues long. The CDR3: CASSSMLSSYNEQFF. CDR3 sequence (DNA): TGTGCCAGCAGTTCCATGCTGAGCTCCTACAATGAGCAGTTCTTC.

This clone turned up a few times. The chain links TRBV7-8 to TRBJ2-6, with 8 bases lining up with TRBD1. Germline values: CDR1 SGHVS, CDR2 FQNEAQ. Trimming removed 5 bases from V and 2 bases from J; junction bases left unmatched: 14. The CDR3 is 19 residues long. This CDR3 reads CASSARGQGAVAGANVLTF. As DNA, the CDR3 is TGTGCCAGCAGCGCCCGGGGTCAGGGGGCTGTCGCTGGGGCCAACGTCCTGACTTTC.

This clone was detected only a few times. V gene TRBV6-6 combines with J gene TRBJ2-7; D is ambiguous. The CDR3 covers 14 residues. Trimming left V 10 bases short and J 5 bases short, with 21 bases between. The germline V gene encodes CDR1 MNHNY and CDR2 SVGAGI (reference sequence). CDR3 DNA: TGTGCCACCAATCCCCCTACGGGTGGCCACGAGCAGTACTTC. Its translation is CATNPPTGGHEQYF.

The J gene is TRBJ2-5, the V gene TRBV28; D call uncertain. The germline V gene has CDR1 MDHEN and CDR2 SYDVKM. This CDR3 has 10 residues. The V and J ends lost 3 bases and 7 bases respectively, with 3 bases between them. The CDR3 reads CASSFGTQYF. Here the CDR3 DNA reads TGTGCCAGCAGTTTCGGGACCCAGTACTTC.

This rearrangement joins TRBV5-1 to TRBJ1-1, with D possibly TRBD1 on 5 matching bases. Germline CDR1 and CDR2: SGHRS and YFSETQ. V was cut by 4 bases and J by 1 base, with 11 bases left in between. The CDR3 has 14 amino acids. The CDR3: CASSQTAQNTEAFF. The CDR3 DNA reads TGCGCCAGCAGCCAGACAGCCCAGAACACTGAAGCTTTCTTT.

The chain is built from TRBV5-1 and TRBJ2-3, with a tentative D call TRBD1 (6 bases). Germline V gives CDR1 SGHRS, CDR2 YFSETQ. V gave up 5 bases and J gave up 4 bases, with 20 bases separating them. The CDR3 has 16 residues. CDR3 sequence reads: CASRPGTIERADTQYF. CDR3 in DNA: TGCGCCAGCAGGCCCGGGACAATCGAGAGGGCAGATACGCAGTATTTT.

This chain joins TRBV6-4 and TRBJ1-6; 10 bases line up with TRBD1. From germline, CDR1 is MRHNA and CDR2 SNTAGT. CDR3 size: 17 residues. J lost 5 bases, V lost 0 bases, and 4 bases had no gene match. The CDR3 here is CASSDSGTGANNSPLHF. The CDR3 bases are TGTGCCAGCAGTGACTCGGGGACAGGGGCCAATAATTCACCCCTCCACTTT.

The chain has TRBV19 and TRBJ1-5; 8 bases align to TRBD1. V dropped 3 bases and J dropped 4; count of bases not matched to a gene: 5. Germline V CDR1 and CDR2: LNHDA, SQIVND (reference sequence). The CDR3 length is 15 residues. The chain's CDR3 is CASSIDRGKNQPQHF. CDR3 in DNA: TGTGCCAGTAGTATCGACAGGGGCAAGAATCAGCCCCAGCATTTT.

The chain joins TRBV11-3 to TRBJ2-3; possibly TRBD2 for D (6 bases). Per the germline V gene, CDR1 is SGHNT and CDR2 is YENEEA. V was cut by 2 bases and J by 3 bases, with 12 bases left in between. The CDR3 is 15 residues long. The CDR3 DNA is TGTGCCAGCAGCTTACAGGGAGGTTTGACAGATACGCAGTATTTT. Residues: CASSLQGGLTDTQYF. Full variable domain (rest looked up from reference TRBV11-3 and TRBJ2-3): EAGVVQSPRYKIIEKKQPVAFWCNPISGHNTLYWYLQNLGQGPELLIRYENEEAVDDSQLPKDRFSAERLKGVDSTLKIQPAELGDSAVYLCASSLQGGLTDTQYFGPGTRLTVL.

The chain couples TRBV6-4 to TRBJ2-5; TRBD2 matches 14 bases. The CDR3 extends over 17 amino acids. The germline CDR1 and CDR2 sequences are MRHNA and SNTAGT. J gave up 4 bases and V 8 bases, and 12 bases lay outside the gene matches. CDR3 nucleotides: TGTGCCAGCTTTGGGAGCCCGGGACTAGCGGGAGTAGAGACCCAGTACTTC. This sequence encodes CASFGSPGLAGVETQYF.

This chain connects TRBV10-2 to TRBJ2-1; the match to TRBD2 covers 10 bases. This CDR3 comprises 18 residues. CDR1 is WSHSY, CDR2 SAAADI, per germline. With V trimmed by 0 bases and J by 0 bases, 5 bases remained unmatched. The CDR3 nucleotides read TGCGCCAGCAGTGAGTCTAGACTAGCGGGCCGCTCCTACAATGAGCAGTTCTTC. This sequence encodes CASSESRLAGRSYNEQFF.

The chain couples TRBV10-2 to TRBJ2-1, with D perhaps matching TRBD2 (5 bases). The V gene's germline CDR1 is WSHSY and CDR2 SAAADI. Trimming took off 7 bases at V and 7 bases at J, with 17 bases between the two ends. This CDR3 is built from 14 residues. The DNA of the CDR3 is TGCGCCAGCACGGGGTGGGATCGGGATAATGAGCAGTTCTTC. This gives the protein CASTGWDRDNEQFF.

The chain joins TRBV11-2 to TRBJ2-3; 8 positions agree with TRBD2. The CDR3 totals 17 residues. CDR1 SGHAT and CDR2 FQNNGV come from the germline V gene. Trimming took 0 bases from V and 2 from J; bases not matched to a gene: 7. In DNA form, the CDR3 reads TGTGCCAGCAGCTTAGAGGTGACCGGGAGGGCCACAGATACGCAGTATTTT. Its translation: CASSLEVTGRATDTQYF.

CDR3 in amino acids: CASKLRTGSYEQYF. The CDR3 DNA is TGTGCCAGCAAATTGCGGACAGGCTCCTACGAGCAGTACTTC. V usage is TRBV27 and J usage is TRBJ2-7; TRBD1 agrees at 7 bases. The germline V gene encodes CDR1 MNHEY and CDR2 SMNVEV (reference sequence). This CDR3 has 14 amino acids. Trimming cost V 7 bases and J 0 bases; bases outside gene matches: 6.

The rearrangement uses TRBV5-4 and TRBJ1-1, with 7 nucleotides matching TRBD1. The germline gives CDR1 SGHNT, CDR2 YYREEE (reference sequence). This CDR3 region has 14 residues. The trim removed 4 bases at V and 1 base at J, leaving 4 bases unmatched. The CDR3 region is CASSRQGGNTEAFF. CDR3 nucleotide sequence: TGTGCCAGCAGCCGACAGGGAGGGAACACTGAAGCTTTCTTT.

The chain has TRBV13 and TRBJ2-1, with TRBD2 as a possible D gene (7 bases). CDR3 length: 15 amino acids. The V gene lost 5 bases and the J gene lost 10 bases, with 21 bases spanning the gap. Looked up from germline, CDR1 is PRHDT and CDR2 is FYEKMQ (reference sequence). The CDR3 spells CASSRAWEGGEEQFF. The CDR3 region has the DNA TGTGCCAGCAGCAGGGCCTGGGAAGGGGGGGAGGAGCAGTTCTTC.